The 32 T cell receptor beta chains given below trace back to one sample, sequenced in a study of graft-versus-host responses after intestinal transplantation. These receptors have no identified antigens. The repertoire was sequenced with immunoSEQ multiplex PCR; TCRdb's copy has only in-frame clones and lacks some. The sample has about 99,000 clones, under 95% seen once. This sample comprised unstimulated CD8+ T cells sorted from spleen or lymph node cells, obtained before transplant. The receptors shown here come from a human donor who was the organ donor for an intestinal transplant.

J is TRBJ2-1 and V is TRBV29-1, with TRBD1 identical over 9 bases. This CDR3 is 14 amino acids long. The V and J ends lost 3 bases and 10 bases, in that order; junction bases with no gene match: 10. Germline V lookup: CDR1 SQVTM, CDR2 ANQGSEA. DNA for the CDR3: TGCAGCGTTGACCTCGGGACAGGGTTTTGGGAGCAGTTCTTC. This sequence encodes CSVDLGTGFWEQFF.

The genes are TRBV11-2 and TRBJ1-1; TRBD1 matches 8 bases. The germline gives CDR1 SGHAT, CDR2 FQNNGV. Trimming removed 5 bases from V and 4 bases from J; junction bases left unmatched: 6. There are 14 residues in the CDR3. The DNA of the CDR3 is TGTGCCAGCAGCGTACCTCAGGGGGCCACTGAAGCTTTCTTT. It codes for CASSVPQGATEAFF.

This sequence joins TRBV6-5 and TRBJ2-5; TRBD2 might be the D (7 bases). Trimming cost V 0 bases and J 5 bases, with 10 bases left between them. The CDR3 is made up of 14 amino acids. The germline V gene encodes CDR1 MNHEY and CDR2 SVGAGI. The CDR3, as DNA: TGTGCCAGCAGTTACTCGAAGGGGGGGGAGACCCAGTACTTC. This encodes CASSYSKGGETQYF.

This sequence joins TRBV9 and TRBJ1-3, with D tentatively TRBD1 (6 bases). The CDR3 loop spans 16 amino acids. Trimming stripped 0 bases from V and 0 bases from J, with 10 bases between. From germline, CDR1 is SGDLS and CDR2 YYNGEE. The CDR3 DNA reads TGTGCCAGCAGCGTAGTGGGGGCCCGCTCTGGAAACACCATATATTTT. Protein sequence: CASSVVGARSGNTIYF.

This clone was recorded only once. The DNA of the CDR3 is TGCGCCAGCCCGAAGGAGGGCCTGTACTTC. It translates to CASPKEGLYF. The chain has TRBV23-1 and TRBJ2-7, with D tentatively TRBD2 (6 bases). TRBV23-1 falls under the ORF class, with uncertain function. The CDR3 spans 10 residues. V shed 8 bases and J shed 12 bases, with 14 bases lying between them.

This chain's CDR3 is CSVEDNGEEGQGMYEQYF. DNA of the CDR3: TGCAGCGTTGAAGATAATGGTGAGGAGGGACAGGGGATGTACGAGCAGTACTTC. The chain recombines TRBV29-1 with TRBJ2-7, with TRBD1 matching over 10 bases. Germline CDR1 reads SQVTM; CDR2 reads ANQGSEA. After removal of 0 bases from V and 4 bases from J, the junction contained 15 bases not matched to a gene. This CDR3 is 18 amino acids long.

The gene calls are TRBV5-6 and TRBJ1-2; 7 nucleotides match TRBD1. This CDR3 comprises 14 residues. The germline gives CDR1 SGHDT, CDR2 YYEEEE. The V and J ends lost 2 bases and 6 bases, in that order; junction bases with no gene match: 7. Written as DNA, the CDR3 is TGTGCCAGCAGCTTCGGTAGGGGGCGGGATGGCTACACCTTC. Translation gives CASSFGRGRDGYTF.

CDR3 protein: CASSPHGERGDSYNEQFF. CDR3 nucleotide sequence: TGCGCCAGCAGTCCCCATGGCGAGCGGGGGGACTCCTACAATGAGCAGTTCTTC. The chain uses TRBV23-1 and TRBJ2-1; 9 positions agree with TRBD2. TRBV23-1 is flagged as an ORF with uncertain function. The junction had 10 bases not matched to a gene; V was cut back by 4 bases and J by 0 bases. The CDR3 totals 18 residues.

CDR3 amino acids: CASSLIAGDPSYEQYF. In nucleotides, the CDR3 is TGTGCCAGCAGCTTAATTGCCGGGGATCCCTCCTACGAGCAGTACTTC. V is TRBV7-8 and J is TRBJ2-7; D is perhaps TRBD2 (5 bases). V lost 2 bases and J 0 bases, leaving 14 bases between the germline ends. CDR3 length: 16 amino acids. Germline lookup yields CDR1 SGHVS and CDR2 FQNEAQ.

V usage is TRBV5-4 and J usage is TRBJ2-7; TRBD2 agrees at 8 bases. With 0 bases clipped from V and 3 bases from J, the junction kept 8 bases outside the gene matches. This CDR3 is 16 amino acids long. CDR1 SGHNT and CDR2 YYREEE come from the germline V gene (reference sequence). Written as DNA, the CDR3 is TGTGCCAGCAGCTTGGCCAACAGCGGGAGTTTCTACGAGCAGTACTTC. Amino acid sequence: CASSLANSGSFYEQYF.

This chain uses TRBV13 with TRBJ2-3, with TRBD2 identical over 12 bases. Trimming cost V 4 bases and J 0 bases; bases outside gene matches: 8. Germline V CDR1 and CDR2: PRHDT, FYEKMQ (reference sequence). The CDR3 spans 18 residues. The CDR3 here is CASSSLQGLAGSTDTQYF. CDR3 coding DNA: TGTGCCAGCAGCTCCCTCCAAGGACTAGCGGGGAGCACAGATACGCAGTATTTT. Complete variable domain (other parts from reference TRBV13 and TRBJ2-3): AAGVIQSPRHLIKEKRETATLKCYPIPRHDTVYWYQQGPGQDPQFLISFYEKMQSDKGSIPDRFSAQQFSDYHSELNMSSLELGDSALYFCASSSLQGLAGSTDTQYFGPGTRLTVL.

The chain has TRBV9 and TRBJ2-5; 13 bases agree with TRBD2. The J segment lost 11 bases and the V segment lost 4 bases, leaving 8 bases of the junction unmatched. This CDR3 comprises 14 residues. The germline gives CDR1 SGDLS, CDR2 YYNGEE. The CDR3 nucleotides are TGTGCCAGCAGCCCGGGACTAGCGGGGCTTGAGCAGTACTTC. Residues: CASSPGLAGLEQYF.

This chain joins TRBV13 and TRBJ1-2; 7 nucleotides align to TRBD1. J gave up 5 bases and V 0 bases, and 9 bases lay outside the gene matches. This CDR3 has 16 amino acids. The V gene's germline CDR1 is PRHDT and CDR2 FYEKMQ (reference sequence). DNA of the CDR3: TGTGCCAGCAGCTTAGGCTCCGGACAGGACAAGTATGGCTACACCTTC. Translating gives CASSLGSGQDKYGYTF.

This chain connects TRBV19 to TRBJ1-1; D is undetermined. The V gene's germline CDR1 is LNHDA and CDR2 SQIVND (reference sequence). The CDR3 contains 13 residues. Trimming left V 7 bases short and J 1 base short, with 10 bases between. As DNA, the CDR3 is TGTGCCAGTAAGGAGCACCCGAACACTGAAGCTTTCTTT. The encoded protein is CASKEHPNTEAFF.

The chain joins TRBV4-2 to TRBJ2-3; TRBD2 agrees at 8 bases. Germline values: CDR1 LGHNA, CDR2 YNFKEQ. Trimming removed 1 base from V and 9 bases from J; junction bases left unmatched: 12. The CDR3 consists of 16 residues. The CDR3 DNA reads TGTGCCAGCAGCCAAGCTGGTCTTAGCGGGATAGGGACGCAGTATTTT. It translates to CASSQAGLSGIGTQYF.

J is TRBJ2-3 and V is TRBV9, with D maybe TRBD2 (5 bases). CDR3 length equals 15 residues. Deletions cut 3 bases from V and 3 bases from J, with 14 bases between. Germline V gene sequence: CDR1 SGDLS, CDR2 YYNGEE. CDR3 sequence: CASSAGGGSTDTQYF. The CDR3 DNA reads TGTGCCAGCAGCGCGGGCGGAGGAAGTACAGATACGCAGTATTTT.

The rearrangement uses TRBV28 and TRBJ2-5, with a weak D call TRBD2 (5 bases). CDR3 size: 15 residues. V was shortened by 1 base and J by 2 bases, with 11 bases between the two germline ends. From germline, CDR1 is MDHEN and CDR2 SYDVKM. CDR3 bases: TGTGCCAGCAGTTTATACTCCGGGGAACAAGAGACCCAGTACTTC. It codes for CASSLYSGEQETQYF.

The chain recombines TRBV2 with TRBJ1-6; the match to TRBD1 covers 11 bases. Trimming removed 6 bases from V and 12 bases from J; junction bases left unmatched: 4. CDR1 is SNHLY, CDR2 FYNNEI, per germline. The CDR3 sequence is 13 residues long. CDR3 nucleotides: TGTGCCAGCAGGGACAGGGGGCGCGAACCCCTCCACTTT. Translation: CASRDRGREPLHF.

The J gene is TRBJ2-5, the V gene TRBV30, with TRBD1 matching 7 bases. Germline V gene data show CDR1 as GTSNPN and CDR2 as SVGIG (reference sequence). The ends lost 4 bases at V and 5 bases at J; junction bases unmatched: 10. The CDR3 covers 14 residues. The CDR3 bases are TGTGCCTGGAACCCAGGGGGATCGGGGGAGACCCAGTACTTC. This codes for CAWNPGGSGETQYF.

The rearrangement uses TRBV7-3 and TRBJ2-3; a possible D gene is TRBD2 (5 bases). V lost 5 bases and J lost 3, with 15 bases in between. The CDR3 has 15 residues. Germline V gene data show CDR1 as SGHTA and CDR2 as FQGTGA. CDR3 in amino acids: CASSRAFTGTDTQYF. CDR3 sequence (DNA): TGTGCCAGCAGCCGTGCCTTCACGGGAACAGATACGCAGTATTTT. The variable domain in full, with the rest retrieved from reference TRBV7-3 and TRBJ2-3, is GAGVSQTPSNKVTEKGKYVELRCDPISGHTALYWYRQSLGQGPEFLIYFQGTGAADDSGLPNDRFFAVRPEGSVSTLKIQRTERGDSAVYLCASSRAFTGTDTQYFGPGTRLTVL.

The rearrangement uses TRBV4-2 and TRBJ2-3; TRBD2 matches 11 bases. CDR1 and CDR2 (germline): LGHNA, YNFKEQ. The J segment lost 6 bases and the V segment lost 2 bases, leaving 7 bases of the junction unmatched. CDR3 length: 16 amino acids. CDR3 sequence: CASSQNSGGAQDTQYF. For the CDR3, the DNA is TGTGCCAGCAGCCAAAATAGCGGGGGGGCCCAGGATACGCAGTATTTT.

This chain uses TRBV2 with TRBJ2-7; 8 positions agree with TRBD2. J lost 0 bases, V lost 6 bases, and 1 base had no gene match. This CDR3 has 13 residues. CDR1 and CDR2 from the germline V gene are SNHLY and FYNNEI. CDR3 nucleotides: TGTGCCAGCAGAGGGACTAGCTCCTACGAGCAGTACTTC. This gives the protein CASRGTSSYEQYF.

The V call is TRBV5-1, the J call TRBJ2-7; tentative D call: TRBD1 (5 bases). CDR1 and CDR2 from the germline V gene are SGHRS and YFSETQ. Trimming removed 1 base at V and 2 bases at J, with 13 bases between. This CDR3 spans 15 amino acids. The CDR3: CASSLTGHWAYEQYF. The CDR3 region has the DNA TGCGCCAGCAGCTTGACAGGTCACTGGGCCTACGAGCAGTACTTC.

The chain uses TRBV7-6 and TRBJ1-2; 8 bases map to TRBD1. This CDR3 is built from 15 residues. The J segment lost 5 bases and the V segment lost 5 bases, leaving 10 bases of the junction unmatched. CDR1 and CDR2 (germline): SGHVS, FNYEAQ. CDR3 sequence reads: CASSPPDRVYYGYTF. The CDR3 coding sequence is TGTGCCAGCAGCCCGCCGGACAGGGTCTATTATGGCTACACCTTC.

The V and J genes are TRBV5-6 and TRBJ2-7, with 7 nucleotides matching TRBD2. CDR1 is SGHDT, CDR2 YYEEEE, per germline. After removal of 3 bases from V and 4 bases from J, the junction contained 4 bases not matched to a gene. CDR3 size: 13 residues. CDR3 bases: TGTGCCAGCAGCTCCGGAGCGGGGTACGAGCAGTACTTC. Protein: CASSSGAGYEQYF.

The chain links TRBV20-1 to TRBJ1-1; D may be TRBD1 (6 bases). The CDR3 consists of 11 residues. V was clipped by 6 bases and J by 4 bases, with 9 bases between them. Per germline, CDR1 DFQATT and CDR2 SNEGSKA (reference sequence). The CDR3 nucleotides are TGCAGTGCAAGGGGGATCACTGAAGCTTTCTTT. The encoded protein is CSARGITEAFF.

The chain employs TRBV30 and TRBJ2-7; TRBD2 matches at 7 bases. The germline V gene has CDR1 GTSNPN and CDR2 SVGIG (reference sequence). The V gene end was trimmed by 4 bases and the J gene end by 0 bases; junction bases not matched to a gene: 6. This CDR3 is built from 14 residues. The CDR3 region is CAWMQRGLSYEQYF. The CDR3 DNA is TGTGCCTGGATGCAGCGGGGTCTCTCCTACGAGCAGTACTTC.

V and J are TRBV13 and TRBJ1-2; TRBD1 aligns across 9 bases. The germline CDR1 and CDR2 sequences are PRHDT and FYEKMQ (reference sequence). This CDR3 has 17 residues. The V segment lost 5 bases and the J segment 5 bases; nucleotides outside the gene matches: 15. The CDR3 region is CASSPTYQDRGRYGYTF. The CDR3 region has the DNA TGTGCCAGCAGCCCAACCTACCAGGACAGGGGAAGATATGGCTACACCTTC.

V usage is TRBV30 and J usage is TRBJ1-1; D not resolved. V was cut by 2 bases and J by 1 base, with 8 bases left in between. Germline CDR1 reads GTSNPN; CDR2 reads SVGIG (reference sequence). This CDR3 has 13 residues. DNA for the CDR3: TGTGCCTGGAGTTCACACCCGAACACTGAAGCTTTCTTT. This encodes CAWSSHPNTEAFF.

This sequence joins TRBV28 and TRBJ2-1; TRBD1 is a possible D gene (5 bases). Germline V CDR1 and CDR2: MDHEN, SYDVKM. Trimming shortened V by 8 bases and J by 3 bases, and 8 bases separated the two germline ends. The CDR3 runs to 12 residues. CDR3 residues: CASSDSYNEQFF. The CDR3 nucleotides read TGTGCCAGCTCTGACAGCTACAATGAGCAGTTCTTC.

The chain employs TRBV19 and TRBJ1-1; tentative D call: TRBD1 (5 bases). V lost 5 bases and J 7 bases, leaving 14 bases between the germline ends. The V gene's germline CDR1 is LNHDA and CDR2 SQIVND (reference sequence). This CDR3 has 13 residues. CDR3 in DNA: TGTGCCAGTAGTCCAAGCGGGGGGATTGAAGCTTTCTTT. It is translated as CASSPSGGIEAFF.

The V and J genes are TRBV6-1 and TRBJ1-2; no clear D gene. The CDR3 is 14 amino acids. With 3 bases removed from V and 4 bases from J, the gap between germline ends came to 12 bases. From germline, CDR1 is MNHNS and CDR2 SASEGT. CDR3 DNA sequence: TGTGCCAGCAGTGAGCGGAGACTACTCTATGGCTACACCTTC. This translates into CASSERRLLYGYTF.